Listed here is a single TCR beta chain. Its cognate antigen is unknown. This specimen belongs to a study of cytomegalovirus exposure and HLA in healthy donors. About the research overall: Membership in the Caucasian-associated ancestry cluster was found for around four fifths of approximately 400 genotyped donors.

Study-wide findings and caveats: Reportedly, HLA-A and HLA-B alleles of most subjects were accurately predicted from TCR beta. The study flagged around 160 TCR beta chains as cytomegalovirus-associated. Sequence variants that were highly shared formed a cluster that was likely a sequencing artifact.

The primer mix had 60 Vbeta and 13 Jbeta primers. The protocol was immunoSEQ multiplex PCR, while the TCRdb copy is restricted to in-frame clones and leaves out a portion. The sample records 60,000 to 90,000 clones, 70% being singletons. The specimen was PBMCs. The clonotype originates from a woman in her forties or fifties in good health and CMV-seropositive.

The CDR3 DNA follows: TGTGCCAGCAGCGCTGCCACAAGCTCTGGAAACACCATATATTTT. The encoded protein is CASSAATSSGNTIYF. The rearrangement uses TRBV5-6 and TRBJ1-3; D uncertain. From germline, CDR1 is SGHDT and CDR2 YYEEEE. This CDR3 region has 15 residues. Trimming removed 4 bases at V and 0 bases at J, with 11 bases between.